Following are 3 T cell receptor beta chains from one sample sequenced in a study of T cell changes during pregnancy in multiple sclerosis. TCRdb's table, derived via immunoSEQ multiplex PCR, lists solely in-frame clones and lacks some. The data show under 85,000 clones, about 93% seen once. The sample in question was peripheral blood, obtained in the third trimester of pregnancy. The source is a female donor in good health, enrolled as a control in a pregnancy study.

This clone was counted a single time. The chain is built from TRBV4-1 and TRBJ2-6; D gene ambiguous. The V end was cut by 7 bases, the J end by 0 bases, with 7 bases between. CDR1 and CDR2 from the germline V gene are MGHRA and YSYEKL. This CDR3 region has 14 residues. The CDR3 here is CASTPSSGANVLTF. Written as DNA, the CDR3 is TGCGCCAGCACCCCCAGCTCTGGGGCCAACGTCCTGACTTTC.

DNA of the CDR3: TGTGCCAGCAGCTTGGATAGAAACGGCTACACCTTC. It is translated as CASSLDRNGYTF. The J gene is TRBJ1-2, the V gene TRBV5-6; D remains unclear. The CDR3 totals 12 residues. V lost 0 bases and J lost 8, with 8 bases in between. Germline values: CDR1 SGHDT, CDR2 YYEEEE. The full variable domain, in which reference TRBV5-6 and TRBJ1-2 provide the parts outside the CDR3, is DAGVTQSPTHLIKTRGQQVTLRCSPKSGHDTVSWYQQALGQGPQFIFQYYEEEERQRGNFPDRFSGHQFPNYSSELNVNALLLGDSALYLCASSLDRNGYTFGSGTRLTVV.

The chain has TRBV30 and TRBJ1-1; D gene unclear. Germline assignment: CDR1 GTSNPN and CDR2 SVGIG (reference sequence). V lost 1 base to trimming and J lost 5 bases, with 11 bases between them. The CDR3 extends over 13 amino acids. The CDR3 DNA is TGTGCCTGGAGTGGGCTGGGGAGGACTGAAGCTTTCTTT. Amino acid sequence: CAWSGLGRTEAFF.